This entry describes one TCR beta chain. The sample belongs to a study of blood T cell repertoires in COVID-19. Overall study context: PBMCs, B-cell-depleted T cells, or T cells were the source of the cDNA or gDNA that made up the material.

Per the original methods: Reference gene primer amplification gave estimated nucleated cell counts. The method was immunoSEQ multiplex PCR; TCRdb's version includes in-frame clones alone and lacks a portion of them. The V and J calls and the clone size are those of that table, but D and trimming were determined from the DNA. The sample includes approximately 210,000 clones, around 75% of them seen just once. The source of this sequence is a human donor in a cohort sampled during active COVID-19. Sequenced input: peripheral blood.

CDR3 DNA sequence: TGTGCCAGCAGCTTAGGCAGAAGGTACAGGGGGAGGAAGACCCAGTACTTC. The encoded protein is CASSLGRRYRGRKTQYF. This chain links TRBV13 with TRBJ2-5; 8 bases map to TRBD1. Germline CDR1 and CDR2: PRHDT and FYEKMQ (reference sequence). CDR3 length: 17 residues. The V gene end was trimmed by 0 bases and the J gene end by 6 bases; junction bases not matched to a gene: 12.